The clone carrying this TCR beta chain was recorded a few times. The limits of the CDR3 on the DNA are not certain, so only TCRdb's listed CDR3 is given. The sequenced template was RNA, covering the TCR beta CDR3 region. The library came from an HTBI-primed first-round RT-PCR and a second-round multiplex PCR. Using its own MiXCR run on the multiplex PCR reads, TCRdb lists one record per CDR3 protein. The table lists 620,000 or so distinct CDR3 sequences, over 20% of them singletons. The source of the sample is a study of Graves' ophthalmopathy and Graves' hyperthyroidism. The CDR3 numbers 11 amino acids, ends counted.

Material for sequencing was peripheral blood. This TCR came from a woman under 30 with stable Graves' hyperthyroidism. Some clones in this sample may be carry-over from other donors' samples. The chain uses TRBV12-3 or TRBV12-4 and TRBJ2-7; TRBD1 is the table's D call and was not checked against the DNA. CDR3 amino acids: CASSFLAGKYF.